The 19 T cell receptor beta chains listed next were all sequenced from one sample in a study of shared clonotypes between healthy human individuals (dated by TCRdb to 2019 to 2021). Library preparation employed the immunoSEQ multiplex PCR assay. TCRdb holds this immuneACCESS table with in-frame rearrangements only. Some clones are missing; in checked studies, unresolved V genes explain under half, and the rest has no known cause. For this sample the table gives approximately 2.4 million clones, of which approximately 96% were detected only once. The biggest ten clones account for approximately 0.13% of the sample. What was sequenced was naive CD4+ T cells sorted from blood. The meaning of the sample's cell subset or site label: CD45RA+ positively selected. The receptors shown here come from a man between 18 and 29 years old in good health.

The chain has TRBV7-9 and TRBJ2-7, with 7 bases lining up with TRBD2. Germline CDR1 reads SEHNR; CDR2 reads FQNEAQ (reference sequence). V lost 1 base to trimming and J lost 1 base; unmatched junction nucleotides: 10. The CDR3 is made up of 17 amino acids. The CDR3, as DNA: TGTGCCAGCAGCTTAGAGATGCAGCGGGGTTTTTCCTACGAGCAGTACTTC. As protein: CASSLEMQRGFSYEQYF.

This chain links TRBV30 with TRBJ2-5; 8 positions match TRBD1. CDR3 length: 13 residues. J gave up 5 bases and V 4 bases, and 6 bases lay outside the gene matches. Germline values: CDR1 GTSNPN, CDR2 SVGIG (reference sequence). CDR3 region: CAWNGQGTETQYF. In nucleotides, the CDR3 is TGTGCCTGGAACGGACAGGGAACCGAGACCCAGTACTTC.

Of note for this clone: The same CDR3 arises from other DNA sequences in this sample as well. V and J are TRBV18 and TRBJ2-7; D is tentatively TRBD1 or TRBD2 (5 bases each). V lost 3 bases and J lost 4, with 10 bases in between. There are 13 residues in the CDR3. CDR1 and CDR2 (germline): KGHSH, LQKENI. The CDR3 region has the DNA TGTGCCAGCTCACCGGGGGAAGGGTACGAGCAGTACTTC. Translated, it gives CASSPGEGYEQYF.

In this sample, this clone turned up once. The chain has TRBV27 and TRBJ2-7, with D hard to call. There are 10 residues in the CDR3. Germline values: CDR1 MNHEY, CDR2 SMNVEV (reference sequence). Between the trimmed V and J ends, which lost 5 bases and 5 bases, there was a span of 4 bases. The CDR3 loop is CASSLDEQYF. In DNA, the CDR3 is TGTGCCAGCAGTCTGGACGAGCAGTACTTC.

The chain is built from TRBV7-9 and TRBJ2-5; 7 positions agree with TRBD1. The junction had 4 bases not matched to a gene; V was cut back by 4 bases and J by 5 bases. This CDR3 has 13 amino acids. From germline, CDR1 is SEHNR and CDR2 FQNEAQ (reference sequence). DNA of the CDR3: TGTGCCAGCAGCTCTACAGGGGCCGAGACCCAGTACTTC. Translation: CASSSTGAETQYF.

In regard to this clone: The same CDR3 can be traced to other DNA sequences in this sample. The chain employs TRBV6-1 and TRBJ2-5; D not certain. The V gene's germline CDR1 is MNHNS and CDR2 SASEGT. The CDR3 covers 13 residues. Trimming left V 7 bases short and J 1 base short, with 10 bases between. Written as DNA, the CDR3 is TGTGCCAGCACCCGACAAACCCAAGAGACCCAGTACTTC. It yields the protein CASTRQTQETQYF.

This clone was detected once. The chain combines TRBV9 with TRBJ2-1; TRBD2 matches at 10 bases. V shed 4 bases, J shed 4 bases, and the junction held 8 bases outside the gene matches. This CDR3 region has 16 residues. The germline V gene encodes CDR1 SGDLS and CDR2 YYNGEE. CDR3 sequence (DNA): TGTGCCAGCAGCCCAGGACTAGCGGACCCTTACAATGAGCAGTTCTTC. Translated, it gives CASSPGLADPYNEQFF.

CDR3 sequence: CASSEEGRGLIGYTF. The CDR3 DNA reads as TGTGCCAGCAGTGAAGAGGGCAGGGGGCTGATCGGCTACACCTTC. This chain uses TRBV2 with TRBJ1-2; 8 nucleotides line up with TRBD1. The CDR3 is 15 amino acids. Germline trimming cut 1 base from V and 8 bases from J; bases unmatched to any gene: 9. Germline CDR1 and CDR2: SNHLY and FYNNEI.

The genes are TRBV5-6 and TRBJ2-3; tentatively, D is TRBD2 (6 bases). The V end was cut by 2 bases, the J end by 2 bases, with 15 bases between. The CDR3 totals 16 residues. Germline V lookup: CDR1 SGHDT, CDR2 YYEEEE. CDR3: CASSLNRGSNTDTQYF. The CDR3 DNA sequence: TGTGCCAGCAGCTTAAACCGGGGGTCAAACACAGATACGCAGTATTTT.

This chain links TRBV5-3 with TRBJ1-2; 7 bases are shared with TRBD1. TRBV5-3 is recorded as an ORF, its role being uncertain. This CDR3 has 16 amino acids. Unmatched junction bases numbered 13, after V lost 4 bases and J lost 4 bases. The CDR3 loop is CARSQGDRLPPYGYTF. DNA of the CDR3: TGTGCCAGAAGCCAAGGGGACAGACTCCCGCCCTATGGCTACACCTTC.

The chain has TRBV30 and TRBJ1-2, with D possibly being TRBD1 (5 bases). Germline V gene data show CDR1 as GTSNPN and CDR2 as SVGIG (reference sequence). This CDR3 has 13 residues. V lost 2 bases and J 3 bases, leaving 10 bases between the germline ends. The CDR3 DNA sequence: TGTGCCTGGAGTAAGGGGCTGCACTATGGCTACACCTTC. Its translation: CAWSKGLHYGYTF.

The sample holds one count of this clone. The CDR3 sequence: CASSTNTGYEQYF. The CDR3 DNA sequence: TGTGCCAGTAGTACCAACACAGGCTACGAGCAGTACTTC. The chain couples TRBV19 to TRBJ2-7; TRBD1 might be the D (5 bases). Looked up from germline, CDR1 is LNHDA and CDR2 is SQIVND (reference sequence). V lost 4 bases and J 3 bases, leaving 10 bases between the germline ends. This CDR3 has 13 residues. The full variable domain, rest sourced from reference TRBV19 and TRBJ2-7, is DGGITQSPKYLFRKEGQNVTLSCEQNLNHDAMYWYRQDPGQGLRLIYYSQIVNDFQKGDIAEGYSVSREKKESFPLTVTSAQKNPTAFYLCASSTNTGYEQYFGPGTRLTVT.

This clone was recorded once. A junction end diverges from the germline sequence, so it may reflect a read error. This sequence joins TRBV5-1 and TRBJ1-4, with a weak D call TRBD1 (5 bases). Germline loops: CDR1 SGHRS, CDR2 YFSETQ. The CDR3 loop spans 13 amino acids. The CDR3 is CASSFRDEKKLFF. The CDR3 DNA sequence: TGCGCCAGCAGCTTCCGGGACGAGAAAAAGCTGTTTTTT. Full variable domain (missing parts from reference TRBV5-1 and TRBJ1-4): KAGVTQTPRYLIKTRGQQVTLSCSPISGHRSVSWYQQTPGQGLQFLFEYFSETQRNKGNFPGRFSGRQFSNSRSEMNVSTLELGDSALYLCASSFRDEKKLFFGSGTQLSVL.

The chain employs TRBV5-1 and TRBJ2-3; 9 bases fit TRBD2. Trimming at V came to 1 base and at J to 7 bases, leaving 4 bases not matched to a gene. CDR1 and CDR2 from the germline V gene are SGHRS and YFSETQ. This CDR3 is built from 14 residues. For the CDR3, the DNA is TGCGCCAGCAGCTTGCGTCTAGCGGGAAATACGCAGTATTTT. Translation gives CASSLRLAGNTQYF.

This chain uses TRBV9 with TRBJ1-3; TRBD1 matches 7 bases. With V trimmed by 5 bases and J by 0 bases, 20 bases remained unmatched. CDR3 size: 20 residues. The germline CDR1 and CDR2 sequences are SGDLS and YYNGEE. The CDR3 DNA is TGTGCCAGCAGTGCCGGTCCGGGACAGAATGAAGTGAGCTCTGGAAACACCATATATTTT. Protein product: CASSAGPGQNEVSSGNTIYF.

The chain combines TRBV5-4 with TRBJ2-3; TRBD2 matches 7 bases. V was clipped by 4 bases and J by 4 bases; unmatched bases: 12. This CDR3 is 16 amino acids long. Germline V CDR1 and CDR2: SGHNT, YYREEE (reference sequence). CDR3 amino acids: CASSPAGRGVSDTQYF. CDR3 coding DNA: TGTGCCAGCAGCCCGGCGGGACGGGGGGTGTCAGATACGCAGTATTTT.

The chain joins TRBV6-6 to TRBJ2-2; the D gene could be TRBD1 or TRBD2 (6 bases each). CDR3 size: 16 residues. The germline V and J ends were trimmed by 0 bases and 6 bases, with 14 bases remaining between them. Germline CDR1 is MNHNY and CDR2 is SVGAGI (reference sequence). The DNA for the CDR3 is TGTGCCAGCAGTTACTCGAAGGGGGGCGCTTCCGGGGAGCTGTTTTTT. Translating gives CASSYSKGGASGELFF.

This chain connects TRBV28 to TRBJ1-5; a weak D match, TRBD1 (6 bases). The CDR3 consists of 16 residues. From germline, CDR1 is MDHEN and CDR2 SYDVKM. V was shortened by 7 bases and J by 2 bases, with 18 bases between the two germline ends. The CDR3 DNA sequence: TGTGCCAGCAATCTCCCCAGGGGAGTGGGCAATCAGCCCCAGCATTTT. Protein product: CASNLPRGVGNQPQHF.

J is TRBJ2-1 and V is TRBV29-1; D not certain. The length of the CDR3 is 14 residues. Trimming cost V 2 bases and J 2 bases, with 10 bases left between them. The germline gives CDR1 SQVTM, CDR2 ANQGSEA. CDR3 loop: CSVESDRTYNEQFF. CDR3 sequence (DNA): TGCAGCGTTGAATCGGACCGCACCTACAATGAGCAGTTCTTC.